This T cell receptor beta chain was recorded in a study of early T cells in non-severe SARS-CoV-2 infection. The junction had 9 bases not matched to a gene; V was cut back by 7 bases and J by 5 bases. The germline CDR1 and CDR2 sequences are MNHNS and SASEGT. The CDR3 covers 14 residues. The TCR library protocol was used to attach unique molecular identifiers. These identifiers were attached to individual cDNA molecules. MiXCR was run by TCRdb on the 5' RACE reads, yielding one entry per CDR3 protein. The table has roughly 65,000 distinct CDR3 sequences, 10% to 15% seen once; the top ten hold about 1.7%.

The material sequenced was whole blood. This rearrangement joins TRBV6-1 to TRBJ2-7; 9 bases are shared with TRBD1. This sequence originates from an adult who was a healthcare worker with PCR-confirmed SARS-CoV-2 infection or an uninfected control (not recorded which). CDR3 protein: CASNHGQGSDEQYF. In nucleotides, the CDR3 is TGTGCCAGCAATCACGGACAGGGGTCGGACGAGCAGTACTTC.